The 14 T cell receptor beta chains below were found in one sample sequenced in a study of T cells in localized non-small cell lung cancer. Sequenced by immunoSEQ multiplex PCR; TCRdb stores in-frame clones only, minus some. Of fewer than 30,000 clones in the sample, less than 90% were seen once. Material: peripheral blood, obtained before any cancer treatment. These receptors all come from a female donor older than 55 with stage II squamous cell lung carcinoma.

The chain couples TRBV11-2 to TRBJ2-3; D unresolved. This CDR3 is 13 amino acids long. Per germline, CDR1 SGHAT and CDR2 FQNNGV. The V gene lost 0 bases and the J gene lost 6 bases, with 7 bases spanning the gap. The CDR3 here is CASSLESWDTQYF. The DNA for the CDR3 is TGTGCCAGCAGCTTAGAGTCCTGGGATACGCAGTATTTT.

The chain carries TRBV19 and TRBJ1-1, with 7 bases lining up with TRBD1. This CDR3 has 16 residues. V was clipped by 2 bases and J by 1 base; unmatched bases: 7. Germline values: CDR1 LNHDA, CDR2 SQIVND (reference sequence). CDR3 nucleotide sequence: TGTGCCAGTAGTATAAAGGCAGGGGGATGGAACACTGAAGCTTTCTTT. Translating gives CASSIKAGGWNTEAFF.

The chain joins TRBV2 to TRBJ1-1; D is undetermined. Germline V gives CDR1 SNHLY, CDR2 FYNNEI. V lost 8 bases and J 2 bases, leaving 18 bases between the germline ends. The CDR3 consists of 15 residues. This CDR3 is CASLYSGQINTEAFF. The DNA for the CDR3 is TGTGCCAGCCTATATAGCGGCCAGATCAACACTGAAGCTTTCTTT.

CDR3 protein: CASSTSGRENSPLHF. CDR3 bases: TGTGCCAGCAGTACCTCGGGGAGGGAGAATTCACCCCTCCACTTT. The V call is TRBV6-5, the J call TRBJ1-6; D is uncertain. The germline V gene has CDR1 MNHEY and CDR2 SVGAGI. The CDR3 consists of 15 residues. The germline V and J ends were trimmed by 5 bases and 7 bases, with 15 bases remaining between them.

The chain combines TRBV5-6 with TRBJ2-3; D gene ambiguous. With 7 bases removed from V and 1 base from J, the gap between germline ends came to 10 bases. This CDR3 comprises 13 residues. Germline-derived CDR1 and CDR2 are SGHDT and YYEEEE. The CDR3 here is CASSLIGTDTQYF. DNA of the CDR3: TGTGCCAGCTCCCTCATAGGCACAGATACGCAGTATTTT.

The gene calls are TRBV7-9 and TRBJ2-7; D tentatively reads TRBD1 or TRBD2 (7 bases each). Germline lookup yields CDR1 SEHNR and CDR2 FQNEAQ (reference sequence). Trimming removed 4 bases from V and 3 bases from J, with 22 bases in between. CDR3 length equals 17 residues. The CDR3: CASSSSHPRGGNYEQYF. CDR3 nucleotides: TGTGCCAGCAGCTCCAGCCACCCCAGGGGGGGTAACTACGAGCAGTACTTC.

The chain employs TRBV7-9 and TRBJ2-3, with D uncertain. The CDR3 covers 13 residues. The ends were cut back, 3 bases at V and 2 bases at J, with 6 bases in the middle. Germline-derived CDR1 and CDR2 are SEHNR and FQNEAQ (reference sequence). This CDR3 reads CASSFYPTDTQYF. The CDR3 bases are TGTGCCAGCAGCTTTTATCCCACAGATACGCAGTATTTT.

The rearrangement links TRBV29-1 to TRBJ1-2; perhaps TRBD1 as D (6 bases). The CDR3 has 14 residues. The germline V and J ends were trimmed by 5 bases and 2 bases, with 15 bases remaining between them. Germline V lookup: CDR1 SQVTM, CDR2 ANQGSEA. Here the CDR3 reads CSVPRGEGNYGYTF. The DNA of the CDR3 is TGCAGCGTTCCAAGGGGGGAGGGGAACTATGGCTACACCTTC.

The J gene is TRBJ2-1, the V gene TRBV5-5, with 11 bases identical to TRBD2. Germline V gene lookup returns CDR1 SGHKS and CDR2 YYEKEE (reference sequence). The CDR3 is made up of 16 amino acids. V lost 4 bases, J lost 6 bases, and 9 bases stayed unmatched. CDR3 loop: CASSPPPSGGINEQFF. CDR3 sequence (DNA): TGTGCCAGCAGCCCGCCCCCTAGCGGGGGGATCAATGAGCAGTTCTTC.

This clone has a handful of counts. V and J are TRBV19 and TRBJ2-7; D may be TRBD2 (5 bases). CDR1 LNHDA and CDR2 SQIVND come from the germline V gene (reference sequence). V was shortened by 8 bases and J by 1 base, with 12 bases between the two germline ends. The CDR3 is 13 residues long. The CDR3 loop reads CASRTGSSYEQYF. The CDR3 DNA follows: TGTGCCAGTCGGACGGGGAGTTCCTACGAGCAGTACTTC.

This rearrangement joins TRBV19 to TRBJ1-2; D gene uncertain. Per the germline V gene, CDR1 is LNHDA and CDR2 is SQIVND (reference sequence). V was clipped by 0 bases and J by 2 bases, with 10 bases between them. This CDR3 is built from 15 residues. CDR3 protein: CASSIDATVNYGYTF. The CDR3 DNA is TGTGCCAGTAGTATAGATGCCACGGTGAACTATGGCTACACCTTC.

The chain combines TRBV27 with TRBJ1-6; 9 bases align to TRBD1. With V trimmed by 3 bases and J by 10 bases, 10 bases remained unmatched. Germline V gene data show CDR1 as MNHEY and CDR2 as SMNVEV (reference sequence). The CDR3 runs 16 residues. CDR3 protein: CASSFVPGQGNSPLHF. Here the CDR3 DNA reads TGTGCCAGCAGTTTCGTACCCGGACAGGGGAACTCACCCCTCCACTTT.

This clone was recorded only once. The CDR3, as DNA: TGTGCCAGCAGCTTAATGGGGGACTCCCCCGATACGCAGTATTTT. It yields the protein CASSLMGDSPDTQYF. The V call is TRBV7-3, the J call TRBJ2-3, with D tentatively TRBD2 (6 bases). This CDR3 region has 15 residues. CDR1 is SGHTA, CDR2 FQGTGA, per germline. V was shortened by 1 base and J by 6 bases, with 14 bases between the two germline ends.

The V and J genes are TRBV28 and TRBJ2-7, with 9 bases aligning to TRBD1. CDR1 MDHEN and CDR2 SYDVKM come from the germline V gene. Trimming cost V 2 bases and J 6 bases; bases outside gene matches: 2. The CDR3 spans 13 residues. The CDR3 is CASSLTTGGEQYF. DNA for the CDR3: TGTGCCAGCAGTTTAACGACAGGGGGCGAGCAGTACTTC. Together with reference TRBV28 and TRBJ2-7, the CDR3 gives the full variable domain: DVKVTQSSRYLVKRTGEKVFLECVQDMDHENMFWYRQDPGLGLRLIYFSYDVKMKEKGDIPEGYSVSREKKERFSLILESASTNQTSMYLCASSLTTGGEQYFGPGTRLTVT.